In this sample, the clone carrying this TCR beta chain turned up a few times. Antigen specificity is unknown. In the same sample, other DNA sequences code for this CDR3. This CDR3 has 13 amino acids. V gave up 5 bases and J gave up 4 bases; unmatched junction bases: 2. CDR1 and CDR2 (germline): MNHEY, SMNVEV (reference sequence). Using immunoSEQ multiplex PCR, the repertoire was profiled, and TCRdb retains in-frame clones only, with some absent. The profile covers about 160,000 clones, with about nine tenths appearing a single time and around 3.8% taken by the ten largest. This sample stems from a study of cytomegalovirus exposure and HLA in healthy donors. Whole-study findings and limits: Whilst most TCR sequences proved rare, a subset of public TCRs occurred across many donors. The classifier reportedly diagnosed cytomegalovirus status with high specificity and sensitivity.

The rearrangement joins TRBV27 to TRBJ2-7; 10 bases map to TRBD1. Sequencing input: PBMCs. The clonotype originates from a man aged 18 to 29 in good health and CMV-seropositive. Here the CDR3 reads CASSQGQGYEQYF. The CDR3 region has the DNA TGTGCCAGCAGTCAGGGACAGGGGTACGAGCAGTACTTC.